This TCR beta chain was observed in a study of cytomegalovirus exposure and HLA in healthy donors. Study-wide results and caveats: Most TCRs appeared rarely, but some public TCRs recurred in many donors.

Using immunoSEQ multiplex PCR, the repertoire was profiled, and TCRdb retains in-frame clones only, with some absent. Of over 100,000 clones listed, 88% are singletons. Comments on this clone: Its antigen is not known.

Germline values: CDR1 SSHAT, CDR2 FNYEAQ (reference sequence). The CDR3 runs 17 residues. V shed 2 bases and J 3 bases; nucleotides not matched to a gene: 7. The TCR was taken from a woman between 18 and 29 years old in good health and CMV-seronegative. Input material: PBMCs. The rearrangement links TRBV7-7 to TRBJ2-1, with 10 positions matching TRBD2. As DNA, the CDR3 is TGTGCCAGCAGCTTATCCTCTCTAGCGGGAGACTACAATGAGCAGTTCTTC. This codes for CASSLSSLAGDYNEQFF.